These 19 T cell receptor beta chains were all obtained from the same sample, sequenced in a study of T cells after yellow fever vaccination. TCRdb passed the 5' RACE reads through MiXCR, listing each CDR3 protein once. This sample carries 100,000 to 150,000 distinct CDR3 sequences, 6% to 8% of them seen once, and the ten largest clones take 2.5%. The source was CD4+ T cells sorted from PBMCs, collected 10 days after the first yellow fever vaccination. The receptors shown here come from a man aged 18 to 29 who received the YFV17D yellow fever vaccine.

In its sample, this clonotype was seen many times. The rearrangement links TRBV29-1 to TRBJ1-2; D is unresolved. The CDR3 covers 11 residues. Trimming stripped 5 bases from V and 2 bases from J, with 6 bases between. CDR1 and CDR2 from the germline V gene are SQVTM and ANQGSEA. This CDR3 reads CSVYLNYGYTF. As DNA, the CDR3 is TGCAGCGTTTATCTGAACTATGGCTACACCTTC.

This clonotype was detected many times. The CDR3 region has the DNA TGCAGTGCTAGAGAGAACACTGAAGCTTTCTTT. Protein product: CSARENTEAFF. This rearrangement joins TRBV20-1 to TRBJ1-1; D gene uncertain. CDR3 length: 11 amino acids. Trimming pared 0 bases from V and 1 base from J, leaving 0 bases between. The germline CDR1 and CDR2 sequences are DFQATT and SNEGSKA (reference sequence).

For this clonotype: Germline and junction disagree at one end, which may indicate a read error. The J gene is TRBJ2-2, the V gene TRBV7-3; TRBD2 matches 10 bases. The CDR3 is 15 amino acids. Germline values: CDR1 SGHTA, CDR2 FQGTGA. The CDR3 nucleotides are TGTGCCAGCAGCCAAAGCGGGGGGGCCCCCGGAGAGCTGTTTTTT. As protein: CASSQSGGAPGELFF.

This clonotype was observed many times. The chain uses TRBV20-1 and TRBJ1-2, with 7 positions matching TRBD1. The J segment lost 5 bases and the V segment lost 8 bases, leaving 5 bases of the junction unmatched. The germline gives CDR1 DFQATT, CDR2 SNEGSKA (reference sequence). This CDR3 has 11 amino acids. The CDR3 loop is CSSTGEYGYTF. The CDR3, as DNA: TGCAGTTCAACAGGGGAGTATGGCTACACCTTC.

To note about this clonotype: Since a much larger clone is just one base distant, this may be a read error. The CDR3 nucleotides are TGTGCCAGCAGCGTCACGGGGGAGGGGGCGGGTACGCAGTATTTT. It translates to CASSVTGEGAGTQYF. The chain recombines TRBV9 with TRBJ2-3; D tentatively reads TRBD1 or TRBD2 (7 bases each). CDR1 is SGDLS and CDR2 is YYNGEE in the germline V gene. There are 15 residues in the CDR3. With 2 bases removed from V and 8 bases from J, the gap between germline ends came to 18 bases.

This clonotype has a count of ten or more. The chain links TRBV5-6 to TRBJ2-3, with unresolved D. Germline V gene sequence: CDR1 SGHDT, CDR2 YYEEEE. The CDR3 runs 13 residues. V gave up 3 bases and J gave up 0 bases, with 5 bases separating them. The CDR3: CASSSSSTDTQYF. CDR3 coding DNA: TGTGCCAGCAGCTCTTCTAGCACAGATACGCAGTATTTT.

Remarks on this clonotype: A much more abundant neighbour one base away suggests this may be a read error. The gene calls are TRBV3-1 and TRBJ2-7, with a tentative D call TRBD1 (7 bases). Per the germline V gene, CDR1 is LGHDT and CDR2 is YNNKEL (reference sequence). The V gene lost 1 base and the J gene lost 2 bases, with 9 bases spanning the gap. The CDR3 consists of 14 residues. CDR3 in amino acids: CASSQARGAYEQYF. Written as DNA, the CDR3 is TGTGCCAGCAGCCAAGCCAGGGGGGCCTACGAGCAGTACTTC.

This clonotype was detected ten times or more. The chain carries TRBV18 and TRBJ1-2, with D uncertain. V was shortened by 2 bases and J by 8 bases, with 9 bases between the two germline ends. Per the germline V gene, CDR1 is KGHSH and CDR2 is LQKENI. The length of the CDR3 is 12 residues. Here the CDR3 reads CASSPDPEGYTF. CDR3 DNA sequence: TGTGCCAGCTCACCAGATCCGGAAGGCTACACCTTC. Together with reference TRBV18 and TRBJ1-2, the CDR3 gives the full variable domain: NAGVMQNPRHLVRRRGQEARLRCSPMKGHSHVYWYRQLPEEGLKFMVYLQKENIIDESGMPKERFSAEFPKEGPSILRIQQVVRGDSAAYFCASSPDPEGYTFGSGTRLTVV.

This clonotype was seen ten or more times. The V gene is TRBV5-1, the J gene TRBJ2-3, with TRBD2 as a possible D gene (6 bases). V gave up 4 bases and J gave up 5 bases, with 20 bases separating them. Germline V gene data show CDR1 as SGHRS and CDR2 as YFSETQ. The CDR3 totals 16 residues. The CDR3 nucleotides are TGCGCCAGCAGCCCCGGCCAGCGGGTGTTCGTAGATACGCAGTATTTT. Amino acid sequence: CASSPGQRVFVDTQYF.

Points on this clonotype: A much larger clone is a single base away; this may be a read error. The chain links TRBV11-2 to TRBJ1-1; D remains unclear. This CDR3 region has 13 residues. Between the trimmed V and J ends, which lost 3 bases and 4 bases, there was a span of 9 bases. Germline loops: CDR1 SGHAT, CDR2 FQNNGV. This chain's CDR3 is CASSFLATTEAFF. The CDR3 bases are TGTGCCAGCAGCTTCCTGGCGACCACTGAAGCTTTCTTT.

This clonotype came up many times. The chain combines TRBV5-1 with TRBJ2-1; TRBD1 might be the D (6 bases). This CDR3 contains 13 residues. Trimming stripped 4 bases from V and 10 bases from J, with 15 bases between. Per the germline V gene, CDR1 is SGHRS and CDR2 is YFSETQ. The CDR3 nucleotides are TGCGCCAGCAGCCCAGGGGTTAGTGAGGAGCAGTTCTTC. Encoded protein: CASSPGVSEEQFF.

The chain links TRBV21-1 to TRBJ1-2. TRBV21-1 has pseudogene status. The CDR3 contains 15 residues. In DNA form, the CDR3 reads TGTGCCAGCAGCATAGTAAGGGCCCATTTTGGTGGCTACACCTTC. This sequence encodes CASSIVRAHFGGYTF.

This clonotype was detected ten times or more. The rearrangement uses TRBV12-3 or TRBV12-4 and TRBJ2-5; D is perhaps TRBD1 (5 bases). Trimming left V 5 bases short and J 5 bases short, with 12 bases between. This CDR3 has 13 residues. The CDR3 DNA reads TGTGCCAGCAGTCCAGGGTCTGGTGAGACCCAGTACTTC. Encoded protein: CASSPGSGETQYF.

This clonotype was detected many times. This chain links TRBV18 with TRBJ2-7; D not certain. The CDR3 spans 12 residues. V shed 5 bases and J shed 7 bases, with 12 bases lying between them. Looked up from germline, CDR1 is KGHSH and CDR2 is LQKENI. CDR3 nucleotides: TGTGCCAGCTCAAACGTGGGTTGGGAGCAGTACGTC. It translates to CASSNVGWEQYV.

This clonotype was observed many times. V usage is TRBV5-1 and J usage is TRBJ2-7; D perhaps matches TRBD2 (5 bases). This CDR3 has 14 residues. Per germline, CDR1 SGHRS and CDR2 YFSETQ. V lost 0 bases to trimming and J lost 0 bases, with 7 bases between them. CDR3 protein: CASSLEGSSYEQYV. Written as DNA, the CDR3 is TGCGCCAGCAGCTTGGAAGGGAGCTCCTACGAGCAGTACGTC.

Many counts were recorded for this clonotype. The genes are TRBV28 and TRBJ1-4; TRBD1 is a possible D gene (5 bases). Germline V lookup: CDR1 MDHEN, CDR2 SYDVKM. The length of the CDR3 is 15 residues. Trimming left V 5 bases short and J 8 bases short, with 18 bases between. CDR3: CASSPPGPRREKLFF. The CDR3 nucleotides read TGTGCCAGCAGTCCTCCGGGGCCCAGAAGGGAAAAACTGTTTTTT.

This clonotype came up many times. The rearrangement uses TRBV18 and TRBJ1-5, with D possibly being TRBD1 (6 bases). Germline assignment: CDR1 KGHSH and CDR2 LQKENI. Trimming shortened V by 4 bases and J by 6 bases, and 16 bases separated the two germline ends. CDR3 length equals 15 residues. The CDR3 DNA follows: TGTGCCAGCTCACAACGGGGGGCAGTTCGTCAGCCCCAGCATTTT. Encoded protein: CASSQRGAVRQPQHF. The variable domain in full, with the rest retrieved from reference TRBV18 and TRBJ1-5, is NAGVMQNPRHLVRRRGQEARLRCSPMKGHSHVYWYRQLPEEGLKFMVYLQKENIIDESGMPKERFSAEFPKEGPSILRIQQVVRGDSAAYFCASSQRGAVRQPQHFGDGTRLSIL.

J is TRBJ1-2 and V is TRBV7-2, with D possibly TRBD1 on 6 matching bases. CDR3 length: 15 residues. CDR1 and CDR2 from the germline V gene are SGHTA and FQGNSA. V was clipped by 4 bases and J by 4 bases, with 16 bases between them. CDR3 sequence reads: CASSSRGGKAYGYTF. The CDR3 DNA follows: TGTGCCAGCAGCTCCAGGGGCGGGAAGGCCTATGGCTACACCTTC.

A note on this clonotype: This may be a read error: a much more frequent sequence differs by one nucleotide. V usage is TRBV10-3 and J usage is TRBJ2-1; D remains unclear. The CDR3 is 13 residues long. Germline V lookup: CDR1 ENHRY, CDR2 SYGVKD. CDR3 DNA: TGTGCCATCAGTGCGACACTCTACAATAAGCAGTTCTTC. As protein: CAISATLYNKQFF.